This T cell receptor (beta chain) stems from a study of beta chain features in type 1 diabetes. Expressed TCRB transcripts were sequenced because the isolated RNA had all been reverse transcribed beforehand. Here immunoSEQ multiplex PCR was the method, and the copy in TCRdb shows in-frame clones only, minus some. The sample lists almost 350,000 clones, roughly 8% seen once, with 0.44% in the top ten. The CDR3 extends over 14 amino acids. V was trimmed by 3 bases and J by 9 bases, leaving 15 bases between them. Germline-derived CDR1 and CDR2 are LNHDA and SQIVND (reference sequence). Sample: central memory CD4+ T cells from blood. The clonotype originates from a young woman in good health. The V and J genes are TRBV19 and TRBJ2-1; a weak D match, TRBD1 (5 bases). The CDR3 DNA is TGTGCCAGTAGTATCCAGGTCAGGGTTTCTGAGCAGTTCTTC. Protein: CASSIQVRVSEQFF.